This T cell receptor (beta chain) was identified in a study of spatial heterogeneity in lung cancer. The time point denotes: sample taken at primary tumor resection. Unsorted samples of tumor, nontumor lung or frozen PBMC had their whole RNA sequenced. This clonotype was seen ten or more times. One entry per CDR3 protein results from TCRdb running MiXCR on the 5' RACE reads. The sample records roughly 48,000 distinct CDR3 sequences, approximately 5.7% being singletons. CDR3 size: 13 residues. CDR1 is GTSNPN and CDR2 is SVGIG in the germline V gene (reference sequence). V gave up 0 bases and J gave up 4 bases, with 9 bases separating them.

V gene TRBV30 combines with J gene TRBJ1-1; no reliable D call. The TCR originated in a male donor with early-stage non-small cell lung cancer. This specimen consisted of PBMCs, obtained at surgery. The CDR3 loop is CAWSVLGSTEAFF. In nucleotides, the CDR3 is TGTGCCTGGAGTGTACTAGGAAGCACTGAAGCTTTCTTT.